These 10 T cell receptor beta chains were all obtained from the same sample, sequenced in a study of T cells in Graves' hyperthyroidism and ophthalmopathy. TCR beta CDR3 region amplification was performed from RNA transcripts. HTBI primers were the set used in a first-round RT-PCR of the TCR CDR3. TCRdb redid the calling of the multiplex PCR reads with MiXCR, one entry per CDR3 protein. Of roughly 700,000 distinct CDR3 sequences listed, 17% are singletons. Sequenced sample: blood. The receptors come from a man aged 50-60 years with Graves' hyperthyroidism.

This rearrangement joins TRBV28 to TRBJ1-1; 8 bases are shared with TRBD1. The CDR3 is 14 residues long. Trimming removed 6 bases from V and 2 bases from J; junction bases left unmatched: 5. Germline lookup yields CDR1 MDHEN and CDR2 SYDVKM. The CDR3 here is CASRPGGTNTEAFF. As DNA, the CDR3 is TGTGCCAGCAGACCAGGGGGCACAAACACTGAAGCTTTCTTT.

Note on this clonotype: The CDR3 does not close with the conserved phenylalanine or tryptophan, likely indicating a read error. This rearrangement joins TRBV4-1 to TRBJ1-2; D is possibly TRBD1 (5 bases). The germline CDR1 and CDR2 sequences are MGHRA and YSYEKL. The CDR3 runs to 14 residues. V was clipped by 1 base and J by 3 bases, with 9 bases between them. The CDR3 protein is CASSQVGGDYGYTS. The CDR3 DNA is TGCGCCAGCAGCCAAGTGGGGGGGGACTATGGCTACACCTCC.

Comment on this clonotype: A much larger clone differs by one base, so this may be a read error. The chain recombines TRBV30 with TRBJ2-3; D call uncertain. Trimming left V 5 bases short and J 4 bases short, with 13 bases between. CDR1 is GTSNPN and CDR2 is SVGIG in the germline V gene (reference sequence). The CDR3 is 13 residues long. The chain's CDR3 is CAWDDRVPDTQYF. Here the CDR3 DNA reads TGTGCCTGGGATGATCGAGTCCCAGATACGCAGTATTTT.

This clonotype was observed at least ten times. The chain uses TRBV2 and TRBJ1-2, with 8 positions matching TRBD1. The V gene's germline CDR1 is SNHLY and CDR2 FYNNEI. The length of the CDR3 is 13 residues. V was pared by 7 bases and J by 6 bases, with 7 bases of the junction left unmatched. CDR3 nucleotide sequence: TGTGCCAGCACGTTGGGGACAGGAAATGGCTACACCTTC. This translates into CASTLGTGNGYTF.

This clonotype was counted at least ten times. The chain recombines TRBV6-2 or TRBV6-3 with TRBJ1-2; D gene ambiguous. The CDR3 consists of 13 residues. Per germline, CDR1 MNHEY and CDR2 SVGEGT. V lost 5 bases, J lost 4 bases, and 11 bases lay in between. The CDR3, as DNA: TGTGCCAGCAGTCAATCTTCGCCCTATGGCTACACCTTC. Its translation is CASSQSSPYGYTF.

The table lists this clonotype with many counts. The chain's CDR3 is CASSEARWTGGSPLHF. The CDR3 region has the DNA TGTGCCAGCAGTGAAGCGCGGTGGACAGGGGGTTCACCCCTCCACTTT. This chain links TRBV6-1 with TRBJ1-6, with TRBD1 matching 10 bases. The CDR3 extends over 16 amino acids. Germline trimming cut 0 bases from V and 9 bases from J; bases unmatched to any gene: 5. In germline, CDR1 is MNHNS, CDR2 SASEGT.

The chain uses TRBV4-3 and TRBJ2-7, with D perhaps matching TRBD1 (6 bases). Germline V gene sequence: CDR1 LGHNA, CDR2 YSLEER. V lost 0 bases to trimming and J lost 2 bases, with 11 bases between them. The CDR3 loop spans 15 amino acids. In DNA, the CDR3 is TGCGCCAGCAGCCAAGATCAGGGGATAACCTACGAGCAGTACTTC. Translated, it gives CASSQDQGITYEQYF.

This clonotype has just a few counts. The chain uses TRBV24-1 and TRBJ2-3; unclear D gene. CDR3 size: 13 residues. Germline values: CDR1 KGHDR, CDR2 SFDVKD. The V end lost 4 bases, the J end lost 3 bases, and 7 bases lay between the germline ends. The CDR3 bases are TGTGCCACCAGTGACTACCGGACAGATACGCAGTATTTT. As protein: CATSDYRTDTQYF.

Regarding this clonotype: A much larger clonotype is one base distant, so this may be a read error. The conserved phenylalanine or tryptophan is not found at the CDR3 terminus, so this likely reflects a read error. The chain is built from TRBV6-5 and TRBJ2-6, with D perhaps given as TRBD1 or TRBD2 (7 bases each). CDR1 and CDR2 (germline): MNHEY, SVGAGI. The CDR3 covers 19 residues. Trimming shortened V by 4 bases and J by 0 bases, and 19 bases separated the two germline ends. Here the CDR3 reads CASSLSGGGSDSGANVLTL. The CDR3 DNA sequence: TGTGCCAGCAGTTTATCAGGGGGGGGGTCCGACTCTGGGGCCAACGTCCTGACTTTA.

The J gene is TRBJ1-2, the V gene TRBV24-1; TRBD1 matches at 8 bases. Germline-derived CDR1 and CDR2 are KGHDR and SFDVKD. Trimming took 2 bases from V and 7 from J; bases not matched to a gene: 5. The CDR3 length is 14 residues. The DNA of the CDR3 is TGTGCCACCAGTGATTCAGGGGGCGAGTCTGGCTACACCTTC. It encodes CATSDSGGESGYTF.